Following are 21 T cell receptor beta chains from one sample sequenced in a study of blood T cell repertoires in COVID-19. Sequencing was performed with immunoSEQ multiplex PCR; in TCRdb, only in-frame clones are kept and a portion is missing. This repertoire shows around 250,000 clones, 86% found once; its top ten account for 2% to 2.5%. The sample was PBMCs or T cells enriched from blood (not recorded which). Receptor source: a woman aged 45-65 years who had recovered from COVID-19.

The V and J genes are TRBV10-3 and TRBJ1-1; D is unresolved. V was trimmed by 2 bases and J by 0 bases, leaving 4 bases between them. The CDR3 loop spans 13 amino acids. Germline CDR1 reads ENHRY; CDR2 reads SYGVKD. Written as DNA, the CDR3 is TGTGCCATCAGTGAGACGGTGAACACTGAAGCTTTCTTT. It codes for CAISETVNTEAFF.

CDR3 residues: CASSEQGAGGNTIYF. The CDR3 nucleotides read TGTGCCAGCAGCGAACAGGGGGCAGGGGGAAACACCATATATTTT. The J gene is TRBJ1-3, the V gene TRBV28; 9 positions match TRBD1. The CDR3 is 15 residues long. V was clipped by 6 bases and J by 4 bases; unmatched bases: 7. CDR1 is MDHEN and CDR2 is SYDVKM in the germline V gene. Full variable domain (outside the CDR3, taken from reference TRBV28 and TRBJ1-3): DVKVTQSSRYLVKRTGEKVFLECVQDMDHENMFWYRQDPGLGLRLIYFSYDVKMKEKGDIPEGYSVSREKKERFSLILESASTNQTSMYLCASSEQGAGGNTIYFGEGSWLTVV.

The V gene is TRBV28, the J gene TRBJ2-7; 7 nucleotides line up with TRBD2. This CDR3 is 13 amino acids long. V shed 3 bases and J 2 bases; nucleotides not matched to a gene: 1. Germline V gene lookup returns CDR1 MDHEN and CDR2 SYDVKM. The CDR3 DNA reads TGTGCCAGCAGTTTGGGAGGGCCCTACGAGCAGTACTTC. Protein sequence: CASSLGGPYEQYF.

V and J are TRBV6-5 and TRBJ1-4, with 11 nucleotides matching TRBD1. CDR3 length equals 14 residues. CDR1 is MNHEY, CDR2 SVGAGI, per germline. Trimming took 8 bases from V and 6 from J; bases not matched to a gene: 5. This CDR3 is CASRTGGSDEKLFF. CDR3 sequence (DNA): TGTGCCAGCCGGACAGGGGGCAGCGATGAAAAACTGTTTTTT.

V and J are TRBV4-3 and TRBJ1-6, with D possibly being TRBD1 (5 bases). The CDR3 covers 17 residues. V was shortened by 1 base and J by 1 base, with 11 bases between the two germline ends. Per the germline V gene, CDR1 is LGHNA and CDR2 is YSLEER. This CDR3 reads CASSQATGLSYNSPLHF. The CDR3 bases are TGCGCCAGCAGCCAAGCTACGGGACTGTCCTATAATTCACCCCTCCACTTT.

V and J are TRBV11-2 and TRBJ1-3, with D possibly being TRBD1 (5 bases). Germline CDR1 is SGHAT and CDR2 is FQNNGV. The CDR3 length is 16 residues. The ends were cut back, 2 bases at V and 0 bases at J, with 11 bases in the middle. The CDR3 nucleotides are TGTGCCAGCAGCTTACCAACGGGACTCTCTGGAAACACCATATATTTT. Protein product: CASSLPTGLSGNTIYF.

J is TRBJ2-1 and V is TRBV19, with TRBD2 matching over 10 bases. The CDR3 consists of 16 residues. Germline lookup yields CDR1 LNHDA and CDR2 SQIVND (reference sequence). Germline trimming cut 0 bases from V and 4 bases from J; bases unmatched to any gene: 3. The CDR3 coding sequence is TGTGCCAGTAGTATAGATAGCGGGGGGCCTTACAATGAGCAGTTCTTC. It yields the protein CASSIDSGGPYNEQFF.

The J gene is TRBJ1-4, the V gene TRBV7-6; 9 bases fit TRBD1. The J segment lost 7 bases and the V segment lost 6 bases, leaving 3 bases of the junction unmatched. CDR1 is SGHVS and CDR2 is FNYEAQ in the germline V gene. The CDR3 totals 13 residues. The CDR3 protein is CASRQGAAEKLFF. Here the CDR3 DNA reads TGTGCCAGCAGACAGGGGGCGGCTGAAAAACTGTTTTTT.

The chain combines TRBV30 with TRBJ1-2; possibly TRBD1 for D (5 bases). The V end lost 2 bases, the J end lost 4 bases, and 8 bases lay between the germline ends. This CDR3 is built from 12 residues. Germline V gives CDR1 GTSNPN, CDR2 SVGIG (reference sequence). The CDR3 region has the DNA TGTGCCTGGAGTCGGGGGATCTATGGCTACACCTTC. Its protein product is CAWSRGIYGYTF.

The chain employs TRBV28 and TRBJ2-7; possible D gene TRBD2, 6 bases. CDR1 is MDHEN, CDR2 SYDVKM, per germline. The CDR3 has 13 residues. Trimming pared 7 bases from V and 3 bases from J, leaving 13 bases between. The CDR3 region has the DNA TGTGCCAGCAAACGGACTATTTACTACGAGCAGTACTTC. It yields the protein CASKRTIYYEQYF.

The chain couples TRBV6-5 to TRBJ2-3; 7 bases match TRBD1. The CDR3 is 13 amino acids. V dropped 6 bases and J dropped 0; count of bases not matched to a gene: 0. The germline CDR1 and CDR2 sequences are MNHEY and SVGAGI. The DNA of the CDR3 is TGTGCCAGCAGGACAGGGAGCACAGATACGCAGTATTTT. This sequence encodes CASRTGSTDTQYF.

This rearrangement joins TRBV7-8 to TRBJ2-1; 7 bases agree with TRBD2. CDR1 is SGHVS, CDR2 FQNEAQ, per germline. The CDR3 totals 16 residues. Unmatched junction bases numbered 6, after V lost 3 bases and J lost 1 base. The CDR3 nucleotides read TGTGCCAGCAGCTTCGACGGGGGGAGGTCCTACAATGAGCAGTTCTTC. It translates to CASSFDGGRSYNEQFF.

The V gene is TRBV7-9, the J gene TRBJ2-2; the match to TRBD2 covers 15 bases. Germline-derived CDR1 and CDR2 are SEHNR and FQNEAQ (reference sequence). This CDR3 contains 19 residues. V trimming: 4 bases; J trimming: 3 bases; junction bases outside the gene matches: 9. The CDR3 spells CASSYYAGLAGGDTGELFF. The CDR3, as DNA: TGTGCCAGCAGCTACTACGCAGGACTAGCGGGAGGGGACACCGGGGAGCTGTTTTTT.

CDR3 in amino acids: CASSVAPVAIQETQYF. CDR3 in DNA: TGTGCCAGCAGCGTAGCTCCAGTGGCCATCCAAGAGACCCAGTACTTC. The chain links TRBV9 to TRBJ2-5; no definite D call. The CDR3 covers 16 residues. Trimming left V 0 bases short and J 1 base short, with 13 bases between. Germline V gene lookup returns CDR1 SGDLS and CDR2 YYNGEE.

The chain links TRBV4-3 to TRBJ1-2; perhaps TRBD1 as D (5 bases). V was cut by 0 bases and J by 3 bases, with 11 bases left in between. Germline CDR1 is LGHNA and CDR2 is YSLEER. The CDR3 is made up of 15 amino acids. The CDR3 DNA reads TGCGCCAGCAGCCAAGACGGGGGGAGCTACTATGGCTACACCTTC. It yields the protein CASSQDGGSYYGYTF.

J is TRBJ1-2 and V is TRBV7-6; 8 nucleotides align to TRBD1. V was clipped by 1 base and J by 5 bases; unmatched bases: 9. Germline V gene data show CDR1 as SGHVS and CDR2 as FNYEAQ. CDR3 size: 16 residues. As DNA, the CDR3 is TGTGCCAGCAGCTTAGAAGCGTCAGGGGGCTCTTATGGCTACACCTTC. As protein: CASSLEASGGSYGYTF.

The V call is TRBV18, the J call TRBJ2-3, with D possibly being TRBD2 (7 bases). Germline CDR1 and CDR2: KGHSH and LQKENI. The V and J ends lost 1 base and 5 bases respectively, with 10 bases between them. The CDR3 contains 14 residues. DNA for the CDR3: TGTGCCAGCTCACCACAGGGAGGGGGAGATACGCAGTATTTT. Protein product: CASSPQGGGDTQYF.

J is TRBJ1-5 and V is TRBV19, with TRBD1 as a possible D gene (5 bases). CDR3 size: 17 residues. Germline CDR1 is LNHDA and CDR2 is SQIVND (reference sequence). V shed 3 bases and J shed 2 bases, with 17 bases lying between them. The CDR3 DNA sequence: TGTGCCAGTAGTATTGGCGGGGGGAGATATGGCAATCAGCCCCAGCATTTT. Residues: CASSIGGGRYGNQPQHF.

CDR3 DNA: TGTGCCAGCAGCCAGGGGTTTGCCAAAAACATTCAGTACTTC. Protein product: CASSQGFAKNIQYF. The chain joins TRBV6-5 to TRBJ2-4; the D gene is possibly TRBD1 (6 bases). The germline V gene encodes CDR1 MNHEY and CDR2 SVGAGI. The CDR3 consists of 14 residues. Trimming stripped 6 bases from V and 1 base from J, with 10 bases between.

The rearrangement links TRBV28 to TRBJ2-7; D perhaps matches TRBD1 (5 bases). The CDR3 is 17 residues long. The germline CDR1 and CDR2 sequences are MDHEN and SYDVKM. The V end lost 0 bases, the J end lost 4 bases, and 19 bases lay between the germline ends. CDR3 region: CASSLWGLQAVRYEQYF. CDR3 coding DNA: TGTGCCAGCAGTTTATGGGGCCTACAGGCTGTTCGGTACGAGCAGTACTTC.

The chain employs TRBV11-3 and TRBJ2-1, with 7 bases lining up with TRBD2. Germline CDR1 reads SGHNT; CDR2 reads YENEEA. V lost 4 bases to trimming and J lost 1 base; unmatched junction nucleotides: 1. CDR3 size: 14 residues. Here the CDR3 reads CASSSGLSYNEQFF. The CDR3 coding sequence is TGTGCCAGCAGCTCGGGACTATCCTACAATGAGCAGTTCTTC.